The rows below give T cell receptor beta chains drawn from one sample of a study of blood T cell repertoires in COVID-19. The data were produced by immunoSEQ multiplex PCR, yet TCRdb's version contains in-frame clones alone and is incomplete. The data hold about 280,000 clones, with roughly 88% observed a single time. Sequencing was carried out using PBMCs or T cells enriched from blood (not recorded which). The receptors were sampled from a woman aged 30 to 39 who had recovered from COVID-19. The CDR3 runs from the conserved cysteine through the conserved F or W. D genes are given only for firm matches. The listing skips clone size in some rows; elsewhere it reads once, few, many or a size class.

J: TRBJ1-5
size: .
V: TRBV29-1
D: .
DNA: TGCAGCGTGGAGGGGGGGCTGGGGCAGCCCCAGCATTTT
CDR3: CSVEGGLGQPQHF

J: TRBJ2-1
size: .
V: TRBV5-1
D: .
DNA: TGCGCCAGCAGCGTTGGGACGGGAGCCCGTAATGAGCAGTTCTTC
CDR3: CASSVGTGARNEQFF

J: TRBJ1-2
size: few
V: TRBV28
D: TRBD1
DNA: TGTGCCAGCAGTTCGACAGGGGGCATAGGCTACACCTTC
CDR3: CASSSTGGIGYTF

J: TRBJ2-3
size: .
V: TRBV27
D: TRBD1
DNA: TGTGCCAGCAGATTCTTTAACAGGGGGCTGAAGGATACGCAGTATTTT
CDR3: CASRFFNRGLKDTQYF

J: TRBJ2-7
size: .
V: TRBV13
D: .
DNA: TGTGCCAGCAGCAAAGTCAGGGACGAGCAGTACTTC
CDR3: CASSKVRDEQYF

J: TRBJ2-6
size: .
V: TRBV6-1
D: TRBD1
DNA: TGTGCCAGCAGTGACTGGACAGGGCAGTCTGGGGCCAACGTCCTGACTTTC
CDR3: CASSDWTGQSGANVLTF

J: TRBJ2-3
size: .
V: TRBV6-5
D: .
DNA: TGTGCCAGCAACGAGAGGAAGGACACAGATACGCAGTATTTT
CDR3: CASNERKDTDTQYF

J: TRBJ2-2
size: .
V: TRBV7-2
D: TRBD2
DNA: TGTGCCAGCAGCCCTCCCGGAGTAGCGGGGGGCACCGGGGAGCTGTTTTTT
CDR3: CASSPPGVAGGTGELFF

J: TRBJ2-2
size: .
V: TRBV10-3
D: .
DNA: TGTGCCGGGGGACGATCTGGCGGGGTAAACACCGGGGAGCTGTTTTTT
CDR3: CAGGRSGGVNTGELFF

J: TRBJ1-2
size: few
V: TRBV9
D: TRBD1
DNA: TGTGCCAGCAGAAGAACCCAGGGGGCAGGCTATGGCTACACCTTC
CDR3: CASRRTQGAGYGYTF

J: TRBJ2-1
size: .
V: TRBV7-6
D: .
DNA: TGTGCCAGCAGCCCGGACACTTTACGAAACAATGAGCAGTTCTTC
CDR3: CASSPDTLRNNEQFF

J: TRBJ1-3
size: .
V: TRBV30
D: .
DNA: TGTGCCTGGAGTACCTTGACAGGAAACACCATATATTTT
CDR3: CAWSTLTGNTIYF

J: TRBJ2-3
size: .
V: TRBV27
D: .
DNA: TGTGCCAGCAGTCACTCAATCCGCACAGATACGCAGTATTTT
CDR3: CASSHSIRTDTQYF

J: TRBJ2-5
size: .
V: TRBV18
D: .
DNA: TGTGCCAGCTCACGGTCCTCGGGTTTGGAGACCCAGTACTTC
CDR3: CASSRSSGLETQYF

J: TRBJ2-1
size: once
V: TRBV7-9
D: TRBD2
DNA: TGTGCCAGCAGCGTTCCCGGGACTAAAACTTACAATGAGCAGTTCTTC
CDR3: CASSVPGTKTYNEQFF

J: TRBJ2-2
size: few
V: TRBV7-9
D: .
DNA: TGTGCCAGCAGCTTAGGGGATGGTAGGGGCACCGGGGAGCTGTTTTTT
CDR3: CASSLGDGRGTGELFF

J: TRBJ2-2
size: .
V: TRBV7-9
D: .
DNA: TGTGCCAGCAGCTCACCCTTGTCAGCCGGGGAGCTGTTTTTT
CDR3: CASSSPLSAGELFF

J: TRBJ2-1
size: .
V: TRBV9
D: TRBD2
DNA: TGTGCCAGCAGCCCCGGGGGGAAGTACAATGAGCAGTTCTTC
CDR3: CASSPGGKYNEQFF

J: TRBJ1-4
size: .
V: TRBV28
D: .
DNA: TGTGCCAGCAGTTTGAGGCAGGGAAGACTGGGGCCGAATGAAAAACTGTTTTTT
CDR3: CASSLRQGRLGPNEKLFF

J: TRBJ1-2
size: .
V: TRBV11-3
D: .
DNA: TGTGCCAGCAGCTTAACAGGCCACGGCTACACCTTC
CDR3: CASSLTGHGYTF

J: TRBJ2-1
size: .
V: TRBV4-1
D: .
DNA: TGCGCCAGCAGCCAGCCGGGAAAGCAGTTCTTC
CDR3: CASSQPGKQFF

J: TRBJ1-1
size: .
V: TRBV2
D: .
DNA: TGTGCCAGCAGTGACCGACAGGCCGAATCGGGCACTGAAGCTTTCTTT
CDR3: CASSDRQAESGTEAFF

J: TRBJ1-1
size: .
V: TRBV12-3/TRBV12-4
D: .
DNA: TGTGCCAGCAGTTTCGTGAACACTGAAGCTTTCTTT
CDR3: CASSFVNTEAFF

J: TRBJ1-2
size: .
V: TRBV6-5
D: TRBD1
DNA: TGTGCCAGCAGCTCGGGACAGGGAACCTATGGCTACACCTTC
CDR3: CASSSGQGTYGYTF

J: TRBJ1-2
size: once
V: TRBV18
D: .
DNA: TGTGCCAGCTCACCTCAATTTTTACAGGGTGGGGTCGCCTTC
CDR3: CASSPQFLQGGVAF

J: TRBJ2-2
size: .
V: TRBV30
D: .
DNA: TGTGCCTGGAGTCCGACTGCCGGGGAGCTGTTTTTT
CDR3: CAWSPTAGELFF

J: TRBJ1-3
size: .
V: TRBV7-9
D: .
DNA: TGTGCCAGCAGCTTAGCGCTCGGGTCCTCGGGAAACACCATATATTTT
CDR3: CASSLALGSSGNTIYF

J: TRBJ1-4
size: .
V: TRBV30
D: .
DNA: TGTGCCTGGAGTGTACGACACACGAATGAAAAACTGTTTTTT
CDR3: CAWSVRHTNEKLFF

J: TRBJ2-3
size: once
V: TRBV10-3
D: TRBD2
DNA: TGTGCCATCAGTGAGTCGACCCGTAGCGGGGGGGGCACAGATACGCAGTATTTT
CDR3: CAISESTRSGGGTDTQYF

J: TRBJ2-3
size: .
V: TRBV7-3
D: .
DNA: TGTGCCAGCAGCTTAGGTCGTTCGGCGCAGTATTTT
CDR3: CASSLGRSAQYF

J: TRBJ2-7
size: .
V: TRBV7-2
D: TRBD2
DNA: TGTGCCAGCAGCCCCGTAGCGGGGCGCTCCTACGAGCAGTACTTC
CDR3: CASSPVAGRSYEQYF

J: TRBJ2-7
size: .
V: TRBV19
D: TRBD2
DNA: TGTGCCAGTAGTATAGTATCCGGGACTAGCGGGAGCCCCTACGAGCAGTACTTC
CDR3: CASSIVSGTSGSPYEQYF

J: TRBJ1-5
size: few
V: TRBV2
D: TRBD1
DNA: TGTGCCAGCGGGACAGGGAGCCAGCCCCAGCATTTT
CDR3: CASGTGSQPQHF

J: TRBJ2-1
size: .
V: TRBV6-6
D: TRBD2
DNA: TGTGCCACAAGACTAGCGGTGTACAATGAGCAGTTCTTC
CDR3: CATRLAVYNEQFF

J: TRBJ2-1
size: .
V: TRBV30
D: TRBD2
DNA: TGTGCCTGGAGTGTCAGCGGGAGGGCGAATGAGCAGTTCTTC
CDR3: CAWSVSGRANEQFF

J: TRBJ2-3
size: .
V: TRBV9
D: .
DNA: TGTGCCAGCAGCGTAGAACGGCGGACAGATACGCAGTATTTT
CDR3: CASSVERRTDTQYF

J: TRBJ1-5
size: once
V: TRBV2
D: TRBD1
DNA: TGTGCCAGCAGTCCTTCGACAGGGGGCGATCAGCCCCAGCATTTT
CDR3: CASSPSTGGDQPQHF

J: TRBJ2-5
size: .
V: TRBV27
D: .
DNA: TGTGCCAGCAGTTTTTGGGGGGATCAAGGTGACCAGTACTTC
CDR3: CASSFWGDQGDQYF

J: TRBJ2-3
size: .
V: TRBV7-2
D: .
DNA: TGTGCCAGCAGCCCCACTCGGACACTCAGCACAGATACGCAGTATTTT
CDR3: CASSPTRTLSTDTQYF

J: TRBJ2-6
size: .
V: TRBV27
D: .
DNA: TGTGCCAGCAGCATGATTCAGGGCTCTGGGGCCAACGTCCTGACTTTC
CDR3: CASSMIQGSGANVLTF

J: TRBJ2-1
size: .
V: TRBV7-9
D: .
DNA: TGTGCCAGCAGCTTACCGTCCGGTGGGCAGTTCTTC
CDR3: CASSLPSGGQFF

J: TRBJ1-1
size: .
V: TRBV29-1
D: .
DNA: TGCAGCGTTGTCCACTGGAACACTGAAGCTTTCTTT
CDR3: CSVVHWNTEAFF

J: TRBJ2-2
size: .
V: TRBV5-1
D: .
DNA: TGCGCCAGCAGCATGACGGGAGCCGGGGAGCTGTTTTTT
CDR3: CASSMTGAGELFF

J: TRBJ2-5
size: .
V: TRBV6-5
D: TRBD2
DNA: TGTGCCAGCTGGACTAGCGGGAGCGTAGAGACCCAGTACTTC
CDR3: CASWTSGSVETQYF

J: TRBJ2-1
size: .
V: TRBV29-1
D: .
DNA: TGCAGCGAAAGCCCCACCGGGGATGAGCAGTTCTTC
CDR3: CSESPTGDEQFF

J: TRBJ1-3
size: .
V: TRBV19
D: TRBD1
DNA: TGTGCCAGTATTCGGGACAGGGACTCTGGAAACACCATATATTTT
CDR3: CASIRDRDSGNTIYF

J: TRBJ1-3
size: .
V: TRBV28
D: .
DNA: TGTGCCAGCAGTCCCGGGACACCCGGAAACACCATATATTTT
CDR3: CASSPGTPGNTIYF

J: TRBJ1-2
size: few
V: TRBV19
D: .
DNA: TGTGCCAGTAGTGTTGGACCTAGCCTATATGGCTACACCTTC
CDR3: CASSVGPSLYGYTF